This entry is about one T cell receptor beta chain. Its binding antigen is unknown. No base-level quality is on record; no much larger clone is a single base apart. This sample is drawn from a study of cytomegalovirus exposure and HLA in healthy donors (dated by TCRdb to 2017 to 2019). Study-level background: According to an earlier analysis of around 600 of the donors, 150 million to 200 million T cells yielded 100 million or so unique TCR beta sequences and about 300 Gb of sequence data. In addition to the first cohort of hundreds of subjects, a separate validation cohort of 130 or so different subjects was used. In a later genetic analysis, genome-wide SNP genotypes for about 55% of the roughly 670 donors were used, and that subset was treated as a discovery cohort. Typing coverage differed by locus: A, B, C, DRB1 and DQB1 were typed in about 620-630 donors, DQA1 in about 560, DPA1 in some 610, and DPB1 in around 490. The study used immunosequencing to profile the T cell repertoires of 666 subjects and linked those repertoires to cytomegalovirus serostatus. The study was designed to test whether signatures of past pathogen exposure could be identified by cataloging public T cell receptors. Roughly 300 gigabases of sequencing data and 91 million or so unique TCR sequences made up an early release that covered 640 HLA-typed donors. All discovery cohort repertoires had been generated using a single sequencing platform. To predict cytomegalovirus infection status, the study combined high-throughput TCR immunosequencing, statistical association of individual TCRs with disease status, and machine learning. HLA typing included class I and class II loci at four-digit resolution. Donor age, sex, ethnicity and CMV serostatus were compiled together with the repertoire data. Roughly 5 DR-DQ haplotypes were handled as single units for association and clustering, since linkage in the cohort was strong. Among the roughly 400 genotyped donors, more than 70% belonged to the genetic ancestry cluster associated with self-reported Caucasian donors. In the later analysis, no new phenotypic data were used to find candidate immune exposures; instead, reliance was placed on TCR beta sequences and their occurrence across donors. A later analysis re-analyzed previously published TCR beta repertoires from several hundred donors and added high-resolution HLA genotyping to study TCR occurrence patterns. Among under 450 genotyped donors of the cohort, an average of approximately 250,000 unique TCR beta nucleotide sequences were sequenced per donor, roughly 20% of them non-productive. To decide whether each TCR beta V gene segment behaved as functional or pseudogenic, an earlier analysis of some 600 of the donors relied on high-throughput TCR beta sequencing. Results and caveats for the whole study, not just this receptor: A later genetic analysis reported fewer N-insertions in productive TCRs among donors in an Asian-associated ancestry cluster than the approximately 700-donor mean. In a later analysis, HLA-associated TCR beta chains showed more clonal expansion and lower generation probabilities than non-associated chains that were equally common. Specific HLA alleles were associated with 15,000 to 20,000 TCR beta sequences at a false discovery rate of 0.05 in a later analysis. An earlier analysis of 587 of the donors showed that most TCR beta V segments appeared in productive rearrangements either about 87% or about 30% of the time, which broadly matched IMGT annotations. A cluster of highly shared sequence variants was judged likely to represent a technical artifact of the sequencing pipeline. Across donors, most TCR sequences were observed very rarely, whereas some public TCRs were present in many individuals. It was suggested by the authors that the approach could potentially be generalized to other disease states and immunological phenotypes. Linkage disequilibrium might explain the correlated functional status among segregating V segments, but an unknown experimental factor could not be excluded. For the cohort, immune exposure information was limited to CMV serostatus. Most CMV-associated TCR beta chains appeared to be HLA-restricted in a later analysis, and the HLA associations seemed to be driven largely by CMV exposure. A few of the identified cytomegalovirus-associated TCR beta chains were confirmed in vitro to be specific for cytomegalovirus antigens. When HLA alleles, especially DR and DQ, strongly co-occurred, attributing TCR associations to individual alleles was difficult. The classifier was reported to diagnose cytomegalovirus status with high specificity and sensitivity in both the original and validation cohorts. The study listed approximately 160 TCR beta chains as associated with cytomegalovirus. V-gene and J-gene trimming of TCR beta chains was associated with a missense DCLRE1C variant in a later genetic analysis, and the association was replicated in an independent cohort. Roughly uniform sequencing depth across donors was assumed in presence/absence analyses, although this assumption may not hold. A later analysis reported that several top co-occurrence clusters appeared linked to parvovirus B19, influenza, CMV and Epstein-Barr virus. A further reported finding was that TCR beta sequences accurately predicted the HLA-A and HLA-B alleles for most subjects in the first cohort. Because HLA typing was missing for some donors at each locus, association tests included only the typed subset. In this cohort, only TCR beta chains were sequenced, and detectable features were limited by the absence of alpha or paired-chain data. According to a later analysis, TCR association rates differed among HLA loci, with DRB1 alleles showing the most associated TCRs and HLA-C alleles showing the fewest. Because counts were too low, around 17 rarely observed V segments, including chromosome 9 orphons, were left out of the earlier analysis of 587 of the donors.

Libraries were made using the immunoSEQ multiplex PCR assay. For the multiplex PCR, a mixture combining 60 forward primers for TCR Vbeta segments and 13 reverse primers for TCR Jbeta segments was used. The CDR3 region of rearranged TCR beta genes was amplified from genomic DNA by a multiplex PCR assay. Amplified TCR beta libraries were sequenced as 87-base-pair reads on the Illumina HiSeq System. Per the source publication's procedure: In a later analysis, tens of millions of unique TCR beta chains were counted across the roughly 610 repertoires, and approximately 9.9 million of these chains were shared by at least two donors. Raw reads were error-corrected and collapsed into unique sequences with a nearest-neighbor algorithm that merged closely related sequences to remove PCR and sequencing errors. V, D and J gene segments were assigned by aligning CDR3 sequences to IMGT reference sequences. For a sequence to be retained, a match of at least six nucleotides to both a V gene segment and a J gene segment was required. A rearrangement counted as productive if the CDR3 had no stop codons and remained in frame with V and J, and every other rearrangement counted as non-productive. CDR3 was defined by IMGT convention, running from the second conserved V-encoded cysteine to the conserved J-encoded phenylalanine. The earlier analysis of some 540 of the donors excluded any sequence lacking an unambiguous match to a single V gene segment. An earlier analysis of 587 of the donors called V segments functional above 56.7% productive rearrangements and segregating when the between-donor standard deviation exceeded 5%. To diagnose cytomegalovirus status from the catalog of TCR beta chain sequences, a statistical classification framework was built. In a later analysis, V and J genes were assigned by comparing TCR nucleotide sequences against IMGT/GENE-DB human TR gene sequences. The TCRdist pipeline was used in a later analysis to assign CDR3 sequences and most-parsimonious VDJ recombination scenarios. A later analysis defined each TCR beta chain by its CDR3 amino acid sequence plus V-gene family, and excluded reads lacking a unique V-gene family. A later analysis removed 500 to 600 highly shared, low-generation-probability nucleotide sequences to deal with suspected cross-contamination and a sequencing artifact. In a later analysis, a clonal expansion index was calculated for each public chain from normalized within-repertoire ranks of inferred template counts. In a later analysis, generation probabilities were computed with a VDJ recombination model fitted to out-of-frame rearrangements, and the resulting probabilities were checked against IGoR. A later analysis scored TCR-TCR, TCR-HLA and TCR-CMV co-occurrence with hypergeometric tests, applying a repertoire-size bias correction to TCR pairs. To estimate false discovery rates, a later analysis permuted the HLA or CMV assignments 20 times. A later analysis grouped co-occurring TCRs with DBSCAN, adding TCRdist sequence similarity when clustering within HLA-allele-positive subsets. For co-occurrence clustering, repertoires with fewer than 30,000 or more than 120,000 public chains were excluded, along with roughly 5 repertoires with anomalous nucleotide sharing. Held by TCRdb, this immuneACCESS table contains in-frame sequences only and omits some clones. Under half of the omission traces to an unresolved V gene where checked; the cause of the rest is unknown. V and J calls and clone size come straight from that table; D and trimming were deduced from the DNA. The sample table shows roughly 200,000 clones, and around 77% are seen once. The ten most abundant clones make up approximately 2.5% of the sample.

The cohort was made up of several hundred healthy bone marrow donors. At the time of sampling, all cohort members were nominally healthy, though unrecorded immune exposures were likely present. The donor was CMV seronegative and was included in the group of 352 seronegative cohort members. Every donor gave a peripheral blood sample, and the peripheral blood mononuclear cells from that sample were used for TCR beta sequencing. Genomic DNA extraction from the blood cell samples was performed with the Qiagen DNeasy Blood Extraction Kit. This clonotype originated in a man aged 60-69 years in good health and CMV-seronegative. Sample: PBMCs.

Here is the DNA: TGCGCCAGCAGGGGACAGAGCTATTACGAGCAGTACTTC. The translation is CASRGQSYYEQYF. The V and J genes are TRBV5-1 and TRBJ2-7; TRBD1 lines up with 7 middle nucleotides. Compared with germline, V lacks 5 bases and J lacks 4 bases; bases without a gene match: 6. CDR1 and CDR2 were assigned from the germline V gene as SGHRS and YFSETQ. Measured from the cysteine to the phenylalanine, the CDR3 is 13 residues long. The kept DNA is CDR3 alone, 39 bases in frame from the first base.